The TCR beta chain under discussion was sequenced for a study of blood T cells in healthy people across ages. Looked up from germline, CDR1 is SEHNR and CDR2 is FQNEAQ (reference sequence). The CDR3 loop spans 16 amino acids. V was shortened by 4 bases and J by 2 bases, with 18 bases between the two germline ends. It was with a sample-barcoded 5' primer and a J-beta primer mix that a second PCR of roughly 7 to 12 cycles was run. TCRdb reprocessed the 5' RACE reads via MiXCR and lists one record per CDR3 protein. The repertoire holds about 780,000 distinct CDR3 sequences, with roughly 24% as singletons. With each sample, at least 5.5 micrograms of total RNA were extracted. Study-level results: Unsorted PBMCs ruled out conclusive naive versus antigen-experienced comparison.

A word on this clonotype: Its antigen is undetermined.

These data were also reused for a study on T cells of mothers and their children. That study adds: In each mother, TCR beta CDR3 reads exceeded 10 million; in each child, they numbered several million. Thymic selection molds TCR recombination output in a comparable way in related and unrelated pairs.

The receptor comes from a boy between 10 and 17 years old in good health. What was sequenced was blood. The rearrangement links TRBV7-9 to TRBJ2-7, with D hard to call. The DNA for the CDR3 is TGTGCCAGCAGCTCCTCCGGAGCCGTGATAACCTACGAGCAGTACTTC. Translating it yields CASSSSGAVITYEQYF.